The 15 T cell receptor beta chains below come from one sample, sequenced in a study of T cell responses to AZD1222 COVID-19 vaccine. Method: immunoSEQ multiplex PCR; TCRdb's copy keeps in-frame clones and lacks some. The sample contains some 150,000 clones, 70% to 90% of which appear only once. The sequenced sample was peripheral blood, obtained on day 0 of AZD1222 vaccination. The source of these receptors is an adult in good health.

The V call is TRBV9, the J call TRBJ1-3; D call uncertain. V lost 0 bases and J lost 4, with 11 bases in between. CDR1 and CDR2 from the germline V gene are SGDLS and YYNGEE. The CDR3 extends over 15 amino acids. The CDR3 DNA reads TGTGCCAGCAGCGTAGGTTGGGCGCTGGGAAACACCATATATTTT. Amino acids: CASSVGWALGNTIYF.

CDR3 sequence: CASSLEGVGSYNEQFF. In DNA, the CDR3 is TGTGCCAGCAGCTTGGAAGGAGTGGGCTCCTACAATGAGCAGTTCTTC. This sequence joins TRBV5-6 and TRBJ2-1; no definite D call. This CDR3 comprises 16 residues. Germline V gene data show CDR1 as SGHDT and CDR2 as YYEEEE. Deletions cut 0 bases from V and 0 bases from J, with 10 bases between.

V usage is TRBV24-1 and J usage is TRBJ1-1, with TRBD1 matching 9 bases. Per the germline V gene, CDR1 is KGHDR and CDR2 is SFDVKD. CDR3 length: 13 residues. The CDR3 region has the DNA TGTGCTAAACAGGGGGCAGGGCACACTGAAGCTTTCTTT. This codes for CAKQGAGHTEAFF.

The V call is TRBV6-5, the J call TRBJ1-2; TRBD1 is a possible D gene (5 bases). V lost 8 bases and J lost 5, with 9 bases in between. Germline V gene lookup returns CDR1 MNHEY and CDR2 SVGAGI. The CDR3 is made up of 11 amino acids. CDR3 nucleotide sequence: TGTGCCAGCGGTCAGGGTTATGGCTACACCTTC. It is translated as CASGQGYGYTF.

The CDR3 is CASSYPGTASYEQYF. The CDR3 bases are TGTGCCAGCAGTTACCCCGGGACGGCCTCCTACGAGCAGTACTTC. The V and J genes are TRBV6-2 or TRBV6-3 and TRBJ2-7; the D call may be TRBD1 or TRBD2 (5 bases each). The V end was cut by 2 bases, the J end by 0 bases, with 11 bases between. Germline CDR1 reads MNHEY; CDR2 reads SVGEGT. The CDR3 sequence is 15 residues long.

The genes are TRBV5-1 and TRBJ2-3, with 14 bases that match TRBD2. J lost 4 bases, V lost 5 bases, and 3 bases had no gene match. This CDR3 is built from 15 residues. Germline loops: CDR1 SGHRS, CDR2 YFSETQ. This chain's CDR3 is CASRSTSGRADTQYF. CDR3 in DNA: TGCGCCAGCAGGTCGACTAGCGGGAGGGCAGATACGCAGTATTTT.

The V call is TRBV12-3 or TRBV12-4, the J call TRBJ1-1, with unresolved D. This CDR3 has 11 residues. The ends were cut back, 0 bases at V and 11 bases at J, with 7 bases in the middle. In nucleotides, the CDR3 is TGTGCCAGCAGTTTAGCTGGCGAGGCTTTCTTT. It encodes CASSLAGEAFF.

The chain is built from TRBV11-3 and TRBJ2-1; TRBD2 is a possible D gene (6 bases). Germline values: CDR1 SGHNT, CDR2 YENEEA. V dropped 5 bases and J dropped 0 bases, with 8 bases sitting between them. The CDR3 is 14 residues long. The CDR3 here is CASSGAGSYNEQFF. CDR3 DNA: TGTGCCAGCAGCGGAGCGGGCTCCTACAATGAGCAGTTCTTC.

The chain combines TRBV6-5 with TRBJ1-1, with 8 bases identical to TRBD1. Germline V lookup: CDR1 MNHEY, CDR2 SVGAGI. CDR3 length: 14 amino acids. Germline trimming cut 2 bases from V and 3 bases from J; bases unmatched to any gene: 2. Here the CDR3 reads CASSYNRGDTEAFF. CDR3 DNA: TGTGCCAGCAGTTACAACAGGGGGGACACTGAAGCTTTCTTT.

The gene calls are TRBV3-1 (or the pseudogene TRBV3-2) and TRBJ2-2, with D maybe TRBD2 (6 bases). This CDR3 has 16 amino acids. The germline V gene has CDR1 LGHDT and CDR2 YNNKEL (reference sequence). Trimming removed 3 bases at V and 1 base at J, with 12 bases between. As DNA, the CDR3 is TGTGCCAGCAGCCACCGGGAGACACAGAACACCGGGGAGCTGTTTTTT. Translated: CASSHRETQNTGELFF.

This chain joins TRBV6-5 and TRBJ2-1, with 8 bases identical to TRBD2. The V and J ends lost 4 bases and 5 bases, in that order; junction bases with no gene match: 7. Germline values: CDR1 MNHEY, CDR2 SVGAGI. CDR3 length equals 15 residues. CDR3 residues: CASSWDQREHNEQFF. DNA of the CDR3: TGTGCCAGCAGTTGGGACCAGCGGGAGCACAATGAGCAGTTCTTC.

The chain has TRBV7-2 and TRBJ1-4; tentative D call: TRBD1 (6 bases). CDR1 and CDR2 (germline): SGHTA, FQGNSA. The CDR3 extends over 14 amino acids. V lost 3 bases and J lost 3, with 8 bases in between. In DNA, the CDR3 is TGTGCCAGCAGCTTCAGGGGCCCTAATGAAAAACTGTTTTTT. It encodes CASSFRGPNEKLFF.

The chain combines TRBV5-1 with TRBJ2-7; 10 bases match TRBD1. The length of the CDR3 is 15 residues. CDR1 SGHRS and CDR2 YFSETQ come from the germline V gene. Trimming cost V 3 bases and J 0 bases; bases outside gene matches: 3. CDR3 region: CASSSWTGGSYEQYF. The CDR3 DNA reads as TGCGCCAGCAGCTCCTGGACAGGGGGCTCCTACGAGCAGTACTTC. The whole variable domain, remainder taken from reference TRBV5-1 and TRBJ2-7, is KAGVTQTPRYLIKTRGQQVTLSCSPISGHRSVSWYQQTPGQGLQFLFEYFSETQRNKGNFPGRFSGRQFSNSRSEMNVSTLELGDSALYLCASSSWTGGSYEQYFGPGTRLTVT.

In its sample, this clone was seen a few times. The chain is built from TRBV9 and TRBJ1-3; no reliable D call. Germline CDR1 SGDLS, CDR2 YYNGEE. This CDR3 is built from 15 residues. V was clipped by 3 bases and J by 2 bases, with 12 bases between them. The CDR3 is CASSARTDPGNTIYF. The CDR3 DNA is TGTGCCAGCAGCGCTCGGACGGATCCTGGAAACACCATATATTTT. Combining the CDR3 with reference TRBV9 and TRBJ1-3 gives the whole variable domain DSGVTQTPKHLITATGQRVTLRCSPRSGDLSVYWYQQSLDQGLQFLIQYYNGEERAKGNILERFSAQQFPDLHSELNLSSLELGDSALYFCASSARTDPGNTIYFGEGSWLTVV.

The J gene is TRBJ2-7, the V gene TRBV10-3; D remains ambiguous. The V gene lost 3 bases and the J gene lost 5 bases, with 5 bases spanning the gap. This CDR3 region has 11 residues. The germline CDR1 and CDR2 sequences are ENHRY and SYGVKD. Here the CDR3 reads CAISDIDEQYF. In nucleotides, the CDR3 is TGTGCCATCAGTGATATAGACGAGCAGTACTTC.